This T cell receptor (beta chain) appears in the sequencing data of a study of cytomegalovirus exposure and HLA in healthy donors. V was pared by 3 bases and J by 6 bases, with 13 bases of the junction left unmatched. Looked up from germline, CDR1 is MNHNS and CDR2 is SASEGT. This CDR3 spans 17 amino acids. PCR was performed using 60 Vbeta and 13 Jbeta primers. Here immunoSEQ multiplex PCR was the method, and the copy in TCRdb shows in-frame clones only, minus some. This sample carries about 100,000 clones, 85% of them seen once, and the ten largest clones take 3.5% to 5%. Study observations and caveats: TCR beta V- and J-gene trimming, according to a later analysis, was linked to a missense DCLRE1C variant.

As concerns this clone: What it binds is not known.

Sequenced: PBMCs. The source is a man in his thirties or forties in good health and CMV-seronegative. This chain joins TRBV6-1 and TRBJ1-4; 7 nucleotides align to TRBD1. The CDR3 here is CASSEEGAFIRDEKLFF. CDR3 nucleotides: TGTGCCAGCAGTGAGGAGGGGGCGTTTATCAGAGATGAAAAACTGTTTTTT.